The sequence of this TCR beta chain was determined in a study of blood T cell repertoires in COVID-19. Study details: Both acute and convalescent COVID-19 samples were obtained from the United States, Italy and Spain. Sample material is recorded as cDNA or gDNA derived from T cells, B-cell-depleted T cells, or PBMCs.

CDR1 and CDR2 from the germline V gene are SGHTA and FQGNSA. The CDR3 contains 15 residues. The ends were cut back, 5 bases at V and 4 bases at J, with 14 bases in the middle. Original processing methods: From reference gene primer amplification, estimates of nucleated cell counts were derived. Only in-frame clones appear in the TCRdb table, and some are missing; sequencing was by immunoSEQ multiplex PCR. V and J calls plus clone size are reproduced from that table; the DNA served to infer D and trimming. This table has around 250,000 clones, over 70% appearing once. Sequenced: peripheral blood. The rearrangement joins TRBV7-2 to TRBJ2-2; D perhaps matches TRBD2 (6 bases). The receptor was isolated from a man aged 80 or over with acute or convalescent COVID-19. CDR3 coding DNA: TGTGCCAGCAGCCTCGCGGGACTGGGCACCGGGGAGCTGTTTTTT. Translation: CASSLAGLGTGELFF.